These 14 T cell receptor beta chains came from one sample sequenced in a study of cytomegalovirus exposure and HLA in healthy donors. The PCR ran on 60 Vbeta and 13 Jbeta primers. Clones were sequenced by immunoSEQ multiplex PCR, and TCRdb holds only the in-frame ones, with some missing. The table has roughly 120,000 clones, 75% to 85% seen once; the top ten hold more than 3%. The sequenced material came from PBMCs. The receptors here all came from a male donor in good health and CMV-seronegative.

This clone has only a few counts. V is TRBV9 and J is TRBJ2-1, with TRBD2 matching 11 bases. The CDR3 sequence is 16 residues long. Germline assignment: CDR1 SGDLS and CDR2 YYNGEE. Losses at the gene ends were 3 bases for V and 4 bases for J; bases not matched to a gene: 6. Here the CDR3 reads CASSAEGLADYNEQFF. The CDR3, as DNA: TGTGCCAGCAGCGCCGAGGGACTAGCGGATTACAATGAGCAGTTCTTC.

This clone appeared a few times. The chain joins TRBV19 to TRBJ1-1, with D unclear. Trimming shortened V by 4 bases and J by 10 bases, and 16 bases separated the two germline ends. Germline CDR1 and CDR2: LNHDA and SQIVND (reference sequence). CDR3 length equals 13 residues. The CDR3 here is CASSTTVSDAAFF. DNA of the CDR3: TGTGCCAGTAGTACCACAGTGTCGGATGCAGCTTTCTTT. Supplemented by reference TRBV19 and TRBJ1-1, the full variable domain reads DGGITQSPKYLFRKEGQNVTLSCEQNLNHDAMYWYRQDPGQGLRLIYYSQIVNDFQKGDIAEGYSVSREKKESFPLTVTSAQKNPTAFYLCASSTTVSDAAFFGQGTRLTVV.

On this clone: Within the sample, other DNA sequences also encode this same CDR3. The chain links TRBV4-1 to TRBJ2-7, with a tentative D call TRBD2 (5 bases). V was pared by 0 bases and J by 0 bases, with 9 bases between. This CDR3 is built from 15 residues. Germline V lookup: CDR1 MGHRA, CDR2 YSYEKL. As DNA, the CDR3 is TGCGCCAGCAGCCAAGAATCGGGGAGCTCCTACGAGCAGTACTTC. It specifies CASSQESGSSYEQYF.

DNA of the CDR3: TGTGCCAGCAGCCTAATGGTCGGGAGCACTGAAGCTTTCTTT. It yields the protein CASSLMVGSTEAFF. The chain carries TRBV5-8 and TRBJ1-1; D call uncertain. V was trimmed by 4 bases and J by 4 bases, leaving 14 bases between them. The CDR3 has 14 residues. In germline, CDR1 is SGHTS, CDR2 YDEGEE.

V gene TRBV27 combines with J gene TRBJ2-1; 7 nucleotides align to TRBD1. The CDR3 length is 15 residues. The germline V gene has CDR1 MNHEY and CDR2 SMNVEV (reference sequence). The V segment lost 5 bases and the J segment 4 bases; nucleotides outside the gene matches: 8. For the CDR3, the DNA is TGTGCCAGCAGTCCCGGGACAGCCTTGTACAATGAGCAGTTCTTC. Its translation is CASSPGTALYNEQFF.

This chain uses TRBV6-5 with TRBJ2-7, with 8 bases identical to TRBD1. This CDR3 has 16 amino acids. V lost 0 bases, J lost 1 base, and 5 bases stayed unmatched. The germline V gene encodes CDR1 MNHEY and CDR2 SVGAGI. CDR3 sequence: CASSYSGYRGSYEQYF. The CDR3, as DNA: TGTGCCAGCAGTTACTCGGGGTACAGGGGGTCCTACGAGCAGTACTTC.

J is TRBJ1-1 and V is TRBV7-2; D gene ambiguous. Germline values: CDR1 SGHTA, CDR2 FQGNSA. The CDR3 runs to 14 residues. V gave up 3 bases and J gave up 4 bases, with 12 bases separating them. CDR3 DNA sequence: TGTGCCAGCAGCTTGCCGGGTTTTATCACTGAAGCTTTCTTT. Translation gives CASSLPGFITEAFF.

The rearrangement uses TRBV30 and TRBJ2-7; possible D gene TRBD2, 5 bases. This CDR3 contains 13 residues. Trimming cost V 2 bases and J 2 bases, with 10 bases left between them. CDR1 is GTSNPN, CDR2 SVGIG, per germline (reference sequence). CDR3 amino acids: CAWSLSGAYEQYF. The DNA for the CDR3 is TGTGCCTGGAGTCTATCCGGGGCCTACGAGCAGTACTTC.

The chain carries TRBV4-2 and TRBJ2-1, with D tentatively TRBD1 (5 bases). Deletions cut 1 base from V and 0 bases from J, with 10 bases between. The V gene's germline CDR1 is LGHNA and CDR2 YNFKEQ. CDR3 size: 16 residues. In nucleotides, the CDR3 is TGTGCCAGCAGCCAAGGGCCGGACAACTCCTACAATGAGCAGTTCTTC. Protein: CASSQGPDNSYNEQFF.

The CDR3 spells CASSLVAGVENEQFF. CDR3 nucleotides: TGTGCCAGTAGCCTAGTAGCGGGAGTCGAGAATGAGCAGTTCTTC. This chain joins TRBV19 and TRBJ2-1, with 9 bases matching TRBD2. This CDR3 spans 15 amino acids. V lost 6 bases and J lost 7; bases outside the gene matches: 10. Germline loops: CDR1 LNHDA, CDR2 SQIVND (reference sequence).

This rearrangement joins TRBV5-8 to TRBJ2-7; D may be TRBD1 (5 bases). The CDR3 has 15 residues. Trimming stripped 4 bases from V and 2 bases from J, with 16 bases between. Per germline, CDR1 SGHTS and CDR2 YDEGEE. The CDR3 region is CASSPRVLSAYEQYF. DNA for the CDR3: TGTGCCAGCAGCCCCAGGGTTTTGAGCGCCTACGAGCAGTACTTC. Filled out from reference TRBV5-8 and TRBJ2-7, the complete variable domain reads EAGVTQSPTHLIKTRGQQATLRCSPISGHTSVYWYQQALGLGLQFLLWYDEGEERNRGNFPPRFSGRQFPNYSSELNVNALELEDSALYLCASSPRVLSAYEQYFGPGTRLTVT.

In its sample, this clone was seen a few times. V and J are TRBV6-5 and TRBJ1-1; D gene unclear. The CDR3 runs to 13 residues. CDR1 is MNHEY, CDR2 SVGAGI, per germline. V was cut by 6 bases and J by 11 bases, with 19 bases left in between. The CDR3 sequence is CASRRETLPGAFF. The CDR3 DNA reads TGTGCCAGCAGGAGGGAGACCCTCCCTGGGGCTTTCTTT.

The gene calls are TRBV19 and TRBJ1-1; D may be TRBD1 (5 bases). Trimming removed 4 bases from V and 7 bases from J, with 13 bases in between. Germline V gene sequence: CDR1 LNHDA, CDR2 SQIVND (reference sequence). This CDR3 is 13 amino acids long. Here the CDR3 reads CASSTRWGGEAFF. The CDR3 bases are TGTGCCAGTAGTACCCGTTGGGGGGGTGAAGCTTTCTTT.

This clone was detected only a few times. This rearrangement joins TRBV5-1 to TRBJ1-2, with D perhaps matching TRBD1 (6 bases). V lost 3 bases to trimming and J lost 7 bases, with 19 bases between them. Germline values: CDR1 SGHRS, CDR2 YFSETQ. The CDR3 has 15 residues. The DNA for the CDR3 is TGCGCCAGCAGCTCAAGGGCACAGGGACGAAGTGGCTACACCTTC. As protein: CASSSRAQGRSGYTF.